This T cell receptor beta chain was found in a study of blood T cell repertoires in COVID-19. Looking at the study overall: Samples taken during acute and convalescent COVID-19 were collected in the United States, Italy and Spain. PBMCs, B-cell-depleted T cells, or T cells were the source of the cDNA or gDNA that made up the material.

It was during active infection that Seattle patients were enrolled and then longitudinally followed. This clone came up a few times. The length of the CDR3 is 14 residues. The germline V gene encodes CDR1 WNHNN and CDR2 SYGVQD (reference sequence). V lost 5 bases and J lost 14; bases outside the gene matches: 10. In the authors' methods: Nucleated cell counts were estimated from reference gene primer amplification. This table comes from immunoSEQ multiplex PCR, and its TCRdb copy is limited to in-frame clones, with some not included. V, J and clone size reflect that table, while D and trimming were determined from the DNA. This sample yields 150,000 or so clones, of which 82% are seen a single time; 7% belongs to the top ten.

The receptor was derived from a woman aged 40 to 55 with COVID-19, enrolled during active disease. This chain joins TRBV10-1 and TRBJ1-6; 9 bases align to TRBD1. The sample was peripheral blood. The CDR3 loop reads CASSPGTGSGALHF. The CDR3 region has the DNA TGCGCCAGCAGTCCCGGGACAGGGTCTGGGGCCCTCCACTTT.